These 15 T cell receptor beta chains were sequenced from one sample in a study of blood T cell repertoires in COVID-19. Some clones are missing from TCRdb's copy, which holds only in-frame ones; the method was immunoSEQ multiplex PCR. The repertoire holds about 180,000 clones, with approximately 83% as singletons. The sequencing sample was made of peripheral blood. These receptors were taken from a woman between 35 and 50 years old with COVID-19, enrolled during active disease.

This clone was seen a handful of times. This chain links TRBV2 with TRBJ1-2; D is ambiguous. Germline V lookup: CDR1 SNHLY, CDR2 FYNNEI. This CDR3 has 13 amino acids. The germline V and J ends were trimmed by 3 bases and 2 bases, with 7 bases remaining between them. The CDR3 here is CASSERQNYGYTF. DNA for the CDR3: TGTGCCAGCAGTGAGAGGCAGAACTATGGCTACACCTTC.

This clone was counted once. The rearrangement joins TRBV7-8 to TRBJ2-3; no clear D. V gave up 5 bases and J gave up 5 bases, with 5 bases separating them. Germline lookup yields CDR1 SGHVS and CDR2 FQNEAQ. The CDR3 is 11 amino acids. The CDR3 sequence is CASSRQDTQYF. In nucleotides, the CDR3 is TGTGCCAGCAGCCGTCAAGATACGCAGTATTTT. The whole variable domain, filled in from reference TRBV7-8 and TRBJ2-3, reads GAGVSQSPRYKVAKRGQDVALRCDPISGHVSLFWYQQALGQGPEFLTYFQNEAQLDKSGLPSDRFFAERPEGSVSTLKIQRTQQEDSAVYLCASSRQDTQYFGPGTRLTVL.

V gene TRBV29-1 combines with J gene TRBJ1-3; tentatively, D is TRBD1 (6 bases). The CDR3 sequence is 12 residues long. V lost 6 bases and J lost 1, with 7 bases in between. Germline V gives CDR1 SQVTM, CDR2 ANQGSEA. CDR3: CSVRGSGNTIYF. The CDR3 nucleotides are TGCAGCGTCAGGGGTTCTGGAAACACCATATATTTT.

The gene calls are TRBV11-2 and TRBJ2-7; 7 positions match TRBD2. This CDR3 has 13 amino acids. Unmatched junction bases numbered 3, after V lost 4 bases and J lost 3 bases. Looked up from germline, CDR1 is SGHAT and CDR2 is FQNNGV. The CDR3: CASSSGLVYEQYF. In DNA form, the CDR3 reads TGTGCCAGCAGCTCCGGACTAGTCTACGAGCAGTACTTC.

J is TRBJ1-5 and V is TRBV6-5; TRBD1 aligns across 9 bases. This CDR3 spans 15 amino acids. Per the germline V gene, CDR1 is MNHEY and CDR2 is SVGAGI. V lost 8 bases, J lost 4 bases, and 9 bases stayed unmatched. This chain's CDR3 is CASDGDRAGNQPQHF. CDR3 nucleotide sequence: TGTGCCAGCGATGGGGACAGGGCGGGAAATCAGCCCCAGCATTTT.

The J gene is TRBJ1-4, the V gene TRBV5-6; 10 bases line up with TRBD1. The V segment lost 4 bases and the J segment 3 bases; nucleotides outside the gene matches: 6. This CDR3 comprises 16 residues. Looked up from germline, CDR1 is SGHDT and CDR2 is YYEEEE. The CDR3 sequence is CASSRTGQGANEKLFF. CDR3 DNA sequence: TGTGCCAGCAGCCGTACAGGACAGGGGGCTAATGAAAAACTGTTTTTT.

V and J are TRBV20-1 and TRBJ2-1; D is unresolved. The germline V gene encodes CDR1 DFQATT and CDR2 SNEGSKA (reference sequence). Trimming removed 3 bases from V and 10 bases from J, with 4 bases in between. The CDR3 is 9 residues long. CDR3: CSASREQFF. DNA for the CDR3: TGCAGTGCTAGCAGGGAGCAGTTCTTC.

This chain uses TRBV25-1 with TRBJ1-3; D uncertain. The CDR3 sequence is 13 residues long. In germline, CDR1 is MGHDK, CDR2 SYGVNS. Between the trimmed V and J ends, which lost 3 bases and 3 bases, there was a span of 6 bases. Here the CDR3 DNA reads TGTGCCAGCAGTGAGTACGGTGGAAACACCATATATTTT. As protein: CASSEYGGNTIYF.

The rearrangement uses TRBV2 and TRBJ2-7; TRBD2 might be the D (6 bases). V was trimmed by 11 bases and J by 0 bases, leaving 11 bases between them. Germline lookup yields CDR1 SNHLY and CDR2 FYNNEI. This CDR3 comprises 12 residues. CDR3 DNA sequence: TGTGCCGTAGGGAGGAGCTCCTACGAGCAGTACTTC. This codes for CAVGRSSYEQYF.

The chain is built from TRBV6-4 and TRBJ2-1; 8 nucleotides align to TRBD2. With V trimmed by 0 bases and J by 5 bases, 3 bases remained unmatched. The CDR3 spans 15 residues. Germline V lookup: CDR1 MRHNA, CDR2 SNTAGT. Here the CDR3 reads CASSDSGGAHNEQFF. Here the CDR3 DNA reads TGTGCCAGCAGTGACTCCGGGGGGGCCCACAATGAGCAGTTCTTC.

The V and J genes are TRBV24-1 and TRBJ2-7; a possible D gene is TRBD1 (5 bases). The CDR3 consists of 16 residues. The V end was cut by 5 bases, the J end by 2 bases, with 18 bases between. Looked up from germline, CDR1 is KGHDR and CDR2 is SFDVKD. The CDR3 DNA reads TGTGCCACCAGTGCCATCGTAGGGGCAGGAACCTACGAGCAGTACTTC. This codes for CATSAIVGAGTYEQYF.

CDR3 sequence reads: CSASVQGFNGYTF. The CDR3 DNA reads as TGCAGTGCTAGTGTACAGGGTTTCAATGGCTACACCTTC. This chain connects TRBV20-1 to TRBJ1-2; the D gene is possibly TRBD1 (6 bases). V was clipped by 3 bases and J by 6 bases, with 14 bases between them. The CDR3 runs to 13 residues. From germline, CDR1 is DFQATT and CDR2 SNEGSKA (reference sequence).

The chain recombines TRBV7-3 with TRBJ2-3, with 10 bases identical to TRBD2. The CDR3 is made up of 15 amino acids. V was pared by 5 bases and J by 4 bases, with 6 bases of the junction left unmatched. Germline loops: CDR1 SGHTA, CDR2 FQGTGA. CDR3 bases: TGTGCCAGCAGCAACGCACTAGCGGGATCAGATACGCAGTATTTT. Translation: CASSNALAGSDTQYF. Full variable domain (rest looked up from reference TRBV7-3 and TRBJ2-3): GAGVSQTPSNKVTEKGKYVELRCDPISGHTALYWYRQSLGQGPEFLIYFQGTGAADDSGLPNDRFFAVRPEGSVSTLKIQRTERGDSAVYLCASSNALAGSDTQYFGPGTRLTVL.

This clone was counted a few times. The V gene is TRBV6-5, the J gene TRBJ1-5; D gene unclear. The CDR3 length is 16 residues. CDR1 MNHEY and CDR2 SVGAGI come from the germline V gene. V gave up 4 bases and J gave up 4 bases, with 17 bases separating them. In nucleotides, the CDR3 is TGTGCCAGCAGTTCCACGACCGGGTCGGCGAATCAGCCCCAGCATTTT. Protein sequence: CASSSTTGSANQPQHF.

This clone was observed a single time. The chain couples TRBV7-9 to TRBJ1-5; no clear D gene. Per the germline V gene, CDR1 is SEHNR and CDR2 is FQNEAQ (reference sequence). The V end lost 3 bases, the J end lost 4 bases, and 10 bases lay between the germline ends. The CDR3 loop spans 14 amino acids. The CDR3 region has the DNA TGTGCCAGCAGCTTTGGCTCTCGAAATCAGCCCCAGCATTTT. Its protein is CASSFGSRNQPQHF.